The 11 T cell receptor beta chains given below trace back to one sample, sequenced in a study of identifying expanded T cells in peripheral blood (dated by TCRdb to about 2019). The library was made by the immunoSEQ multiplex PCR assay. This immuneACCESS table, as held by TCRdb, lists in-frame sequences with V and J called but not all clones. Of the missing ones, under half trace to an unresolved V gene in checked studies; the others have no known cause. The sample contains 90,000 to 100,000 clones, approximately 86% of them found a single time. The ten biggest clones cover around 6% of the sample. The source material was blood. Source of these receptors: a person between 18 and 69 years old in good health.

The chain has TRBV12-5 and TRBJ2-3; no definite D call. In germline, CDR1 is LGHNT, CDR2 FRNRAP. Trimming took off 6 bases at V and 9 bases at J, with 10 bases between the two ends. The CDR3 consists of 11 residues. CDR3 coding DNA: TGTGCTAGTGGCCCCAGCCAAACGCAGTATTTT. This translates into CASGPSQTQYF.

The chain recombines TRBV6-1 with TRBJ2-3; TRBD2 matches 10 bases. Per germline, CDR1 MNHNS and CDR2 SASEGT. V was clipped by 8 bases and J by 2 bases; unmatched bases: 4. The CDR3 runs to 14 residues. The CDR3 loop is CASEAGGITDTQYF. In DNA, the CDR3 is TGTGCCAGCGAAGCGGGGGGGATCACAGATACGCAGTATTTT.

The genes are TRBV7-9 and TRBJ2-1; 7 bases are shared with TRBD2. The ends lost 7 bases at V and 9 bases at J; junction bases unmatched: 12. From germline, CDR1 is SEHNR and CDR2 FQNEAQ (reference sequence). The CDR3 extends over 14 amino acids. DNA of the CDR3: TGTGCCAGCATTGCTCGGCGGGAGATTACTGAGCAGTTCTTC. It is translated as CASIARREITEQFF.

This clone was observed a single time. CDR3 DNA: TGTGCCAGTAGTGATAGGGGGATATACAATGAGCAGTTCTTC. Encoded protein: CASSDRGIYNEQFF. J is TRBJ2-1 and V is TRBV19; possible D gene TRBD1, 6 bases. This CDR3 has 14 amino acids. V lost 5 bases, J lost 4 bases, and 12 bases lay in between. In germline, CDR1 is LNHDA, CDR2 SQIVND (reference sequence).

This clone was counted a single time. This chain connects TRBV19 to TRBJ2-3; no firm D call. CDR1 is LNHDA and CDR2 is SQIVND in the germline V gene (reference sequence). There are 12 residues in the CDR3. V shed 5 bases and J shed 4 bases, with 7 bases lying between them. This CDR3 reads CASSRSPDTQYF. CDR3 DNA sequence: TGTGCCAGTAGTCGTTCTCCAGATACGCAGTATTTT.

This sequence joins TRBV20-1 and TRBJ1-2; D uncertain. CDR1 is DFQATT and CDR2 is SNEGSKA in the germline V gene (reference sequence). V was clipped by 3 bases and J by 4 bases, with 6 bases between them. The CDR3 has 11 residues. CDR3 DNA sequence: TGCAGTGCTAGGGGTGTCTATGGCTACACCTTC. Amino acid sequence: CSARGVYGYTF.

The genes are TRBV11-3 and TRBJ2-5; D remains unclear. The germline gives CDR1 SGHNT, CDR2 YENEEA. Between the trimmed V and J ends, which lost 1 base and 2 bases, there was a span of 8 bases. This CDR3 is 14 amino acids long. As DNA, the CDR3 is TGTGCCAGCAGCTTAGGGGCGGCACAAGAGACCCAGTACTTC. Translation gives CASSLGAAQETQYF.

This clone showed up just once. The rearrangement joins TRBV6-4 to TRBJ1-2; 10 bases match TRBD1. V shed 4 bases, J shed 10 bases, and the junction held 9 bases outside the gene matches. The germline V gene encodes CDR1 MRHNA and CDR2 SNTAGT. This CDR3 comprises 14 residues. CDR3 residues: CASSGDSGTGAYTF. The CDR3 DNA is TGTGCCAGCAGTGGGGACTCCGGGACAGGGGCCTACACCTTC.

The chain couples TRBV13 to TRBJ1-6, with D uncertain. From germline, CDR1 is PRHDT and CDR2 FYEKMQ (reference sequence). The V and J ends lost 5 bases and 7 bases respectively, with 9 bases between them. This CDR3 comprises 13 residues. CDR3 DNA sequence: TGTGCCAGCAGCCCCCGTCAGAATTCACCCCTCCACTTT. Its translation: CASSPRQNSPLHF.

This clone was observed once. The rearrangement links TRBV10-2 to TRBJ1-5, with 9 bases fitting TRBD1. Germline values: CDR1 WSHSY, CDR2 SAAADI. This CDR3 has 16 amino acids. With V trimmed by 3 bases and J by 3 bases, 6 bases remained unmatched. The CDR3 DNA reads TGCGCCAGCAGTGATCCCGGGACAGGGAACAATCAGCCCCAGCATTTT. It translates to CASSDPGTGNNQPQHF.

The genes are TRBV21-1 and TRBJ2-1. TRBV21-1 is tagged as a pseudogene. The CDR3 sequence is 14 residues long. CDR3 in DNA: TGTGCCAGCAGCTATAGGACCCGGCGGAAGGAGCAGTTCTTC. Its protein is CASSYRTRRKEQFF.